This T cell receptor (beta chain) is drawn from a study of T cells expressing NK-cell markers. Study details: Seven HCMV-seropositive donors and one seronegative donor made up the eight sequenced donors. General study findings and limits: HCMV specificity was not established for the expanded NKG2C+ T cell clones.

TCRdb re-called the 5' RACE reads; one entry per CDR3 protein, DNA not given. The sample table includes 350,000 to 450,000 distinct CDR3 sequences. In the case of this clonotype: Its specificity is unknown.

CDR3 length equals 17 residues. The V gene's germline CDR1 is MNHNS and CDR2 SASEGT. The V and J genes are TRBV6-1 and TRBJ2-3; TCRdb proposes TRBD1, but this gene call is untestable without DNA. Sequencing was done on a sample of blood T cells: a sorted CD56 or NKG2C T cell subset, CD4+ or CD8+ T cells, or bulk PBMC T cells (not recorded which). The source is a man aged 18-70 years in good health. CDR3 region: CASSRGQGAGLDGTQYF.